This T cell receptor (beta chain) emerged from a study of memory CD4+ T cells and cytomegalovirus serostatus. This clone is labeled as medium-sized. Only in-frame clones appear in the TCRdb table, and some are missing; sequencing was by immunoSEQ multiplex PCR. In the table there are tens of thousands of clones, around 80% of which are singletons. Looked up from germline, CDR1 is MNHEY and CDR2 is SVGAGI. The CDR3 extends over 15 amino acids. Unmatched junction bases numbered 7, after V lost 4 bases and J lost 7 bases. The sort gate was single viable CD3+CD4+CD8-CD45RO+ cells for memory CD4+ T cells. The sequence was collected from an adult in good health and CMV-seronegative. The chain links TRBV6-5 to TRBJ2-7, with 13 bases matching TRBD2. Sequenced: memory CD4+ T cells from blood. The CDR3: CASSSPGLAGWEQYF. CDR3 DNA: TGTGCCAGCAGTTCCCCGGGACTAGCGGGGTGGGAGCAGTACTTC.